These 14 T cell receptor beta chains share one sample of origin, sequenced in a study of shared clonotypes between healthy human individuals. As defined, naive CD8 cells were CD45RO-negative and positively selected for CCR7, with terminally differentiated effector memory CD45RA+ cells excluded. Using immunoSEQ multiplex PCR, the repertoire was profiled, and TCRdb retains in-frame clones only, with some absent. The sample contains hundreds of thousands of clones, approximately 96% of which appear only once. Sequencing was performed on naive CD8+ T cells sorted from blood. The receptors were sampled from a woman in her 30s in good health.

The J gene is TRBJ2-7, the V gene TRBV27; D ambiguous. CDR1 MNHEY and CDR2 SMNVEV come from the germline V gene (reference sequence). Trimming shortened V by 2 bases and J by 6 bases, and 14 bases separated the two germline ends. The CDR3 has 14 residues. CDR3 loop: CASSLQSPLGEQYF. In nucleotides, the CDR3 is TGTGCCAGCAGTTTACAATCCCCTCTAGGCGAGCAGTACTTC.

CDR3 sequence (DNA): TGTGCCACCAGCAGAGATGGGGCGGGAGGTTGGGAGACCCAGTACTTC. Residues: CATSRDGAGGWETQYF. The V call is TRBV15, the J call TRBJ2-5; the match to TRBD2 covers 8 bases. The CDR3 spans 16 residues. Trimming cost V 0 bases and J 5 bases; bases outside gene matches: 8. Germline CDR1 is LNHNV and CDR2 is YYDKDF (reference sequence).

CDR3 sequence: CASSFWADLDYNEQFF. Written as DNA, the CDR3 is TGTGCCAGCAGTTTTTGGGCCGACTTGGACTACAATGAGCAGTTCTTC. The genes are TRBV28 and TRBJ2-1, with D unresolved. Per germline, CDR1 MDHEN and CDR2 SYDVKM. This CDR3 is 16 amino acids long. The V end was cut by 3 bases, the J end by 3 bases, with 15 bases between.

The CDR3 is CASSSETGLNQPQHF. Here the CDR3 DNA reads TGTGCCAGCAGCAGTGAGACAGGGCTCAATCAGCCCCAGCATTTT. V gene TRBV5-6 combines with J gene TRBJ1-5; the match to TRBD1 covers 7 bases. Germline V lookup: CDR1 SGHDT, CDR2 YYEEEE. The V segment lost 4 bases and the J segment 3 bases; nucleotides outside the gene matches: 7. The CDR3 is 15 residues long. The full variable domain, completed using reference TRBV5-6 and TRBJ1-5, is DAGVTQSPTHLIKTRGQQVTLRCSPKSGHDTVSWYQQALGQGPQFIFQYYEEEERQRGNFPDRFSGHQFPNYSSELNVNALLLGDSALYLCASSSETGLNQPQHFGDGTRLSIL.

This chain links TRBV6-5 with TRBJ2-7; no clear D. Germline CDR1 reads MNHEY; CDR2 reads SVGAGI. Trimming took off 2 bases at V and 4 bases at J, with 9 bases between the two ends. The CDR3 length is 13 residues. Here the CDR3 reads CASSYGQQYEQYF. CDR3 nucleotides: TGTGCCAGCAGTTACGGGCAGCAATACGAGCAGTACTTC.

The CDR3 DNA reads TGCGCCAGCAGCTCGTCTGGACAGGAAGCTTTCTTT. Its protein product is CASSSSGQEAFF. The chain uses TRBV5-1 and TRBJ1-1; D is possibly TRBD1 (6 bases). Trimming left V 3 bases short and J 8 bases short, with 11 bases between. The germline gives CDR1 SGHRS, CDR2 YFSETQ. CDR3 length: 12 amino acids.

The CDR3 nucleotides read TGTGCCAGCAGTTCGCCGACCCGTCGAGCTTTCTTT. Residues: CASSSPTRRAFF. The V gene is TRBV28, the J gene TRBJ1-1; D is unclear. Germline assignment: CDR1 MDHEN and CDR2 SYDVKM. This CDR3 is 12 amino acids long. V was shortened by 4 bases and J by 10 bases, with 13 bases between the two germline ends.

A remark on this clone: This CDR3 fails to terminate in the conserved phenylalanine or tryptophan, so it likely reflects a read error. Because the CDR3's place on the DNA is in doubt, the DNA is left out and the CDR3 is given as listed by TCRdb. The chain carries TRBV28 and TRBJ1-2. Germline CDR1 reads MDHEN; CDR2 reads SYDVKM. The CDR3 has 13 residues if both end residues are counted. CDR3 sequence reads: CASSPGLGVGIGL.

The V call is TRBV7-8, the J call TRBJ2-7; TRBD1 agrees at 7 bases. The CDR3 runs to 15 residues. Trimming removed 0 bases from V and 4 bases from J; junction bases left unmatched: 6. Germline-derived CDR1 and CDR2 are SGHVS and FQNEAQ. As DNA, the CDR3 is TGTGCCAGCAGCTTAGCACAGGGGCCCGGATACGAGCAGTACTTC. Protein sequence: CASSLAQGPGYEQYF.

For this clone: The junction differs from germline at one of its ends, possibly a read error. The gene calls are TRBV19 and TRBJ2-5; D is tentatively TRBD1 or TRBD2 (5 bases each). The germline V gene encodes CDR1 LNHDA and CDR2 SQIVND (reference sequence). The CDR3 spans 15 residues. The CDR3 region has the DNA TGTGCCAGTAGTGCCGGGACCCAAAGAGAGCAGCCCTGGGACTTC. This encodes CASSAGTQREQPWDF.

The chain uses TRBV5-1 and TRBJ2-7; 9 bases line up with TRBD1. The ends lost 2 bases at V and 5 bases at J; junction bases unmatched: 5. Germline CDR1 reads SGHRS; CDR2 reads YFSETQ. The CDR3 covers 14 residues. For the CDR3, the DNA is TGCGCCAGCAGCTTCCGGGACAGGGACCACGAGCAGTACTTC. Residues: CASSFRDRDHEQYF. Based on the CDR3 plus reference TRBV5-1 and TRBJ2-7, the full variable domain is KAGVTQTPRYLIKTRGQQVTLSCSPISGHRSVSWYQQTPGQGLQFLFEYFSETQRNKGNFPGRFSGRQFSNSRSEMNVSTLELGDSALYLCASSFRDRDHEQYFGPGTRLTVT.

The chain uses TRBV7-9 and TRBJ2-1; 11 positions match TRBD1. V was pared by 5 bases and J by 0 bases, with 12 bases of the junction left unmatched. Germline values: CDR1 SEHNR, CDR2 FQNEAQ (reference sequence). This CDR3 contains 19 residues. The CDR3 spells CASSPKLSGTGGSYNEQFF. In DNA, the CDR3 is TGTGCCAGCAGCCCCAAACTCTCCGGGACAGGGGGCTCCTACAATGAGCAGTTCTTC.

The rearrangement uses TRBV7-9 and TRBJ2-7, with D perhaps matching TRBD2 (6 bases). The CDR3 has 14 residues. Germline V lookup: CDR1 SEHNR, CDR2 FQNEAQ (reference sequence). Trimming removed 10 bases at V and 0 bases at J, with 16 bases between. The CDR3 DNA follows: TGTGCCACCTCGGTTGACGGGAGCTCCTACGAGCAGTACTTC. Encoded protein: CATSVDGSSYEQYF.

The rearrangement links TRBV28 to TRBJ2-1; tentatively, D is TRBD1 or TRBD2 (5 bases each). The CDR3 sequence is 14 residues long. CDR1 and CDR2 (germline): MDHEN, SYDVKM. V shed 10 bases and J shed 0 bases, with 13 bases lying between them. DNA of the CDR3: TGTGCCACCTCCGGGACGCGCTCCTACAATGAGCAGTTCTTC. Translation: CATSGTRSYNEQFF.